The 20 T cell receptor beta chains listed next were all sequenced from one sample in a study of graft-versus-host responses after intestinal transplantation. Antigens of these TCRs are unknown. Profiling relied on immunoSEQ multiplex PCR, and the TCRdb table lists in-frame clones only, not all of them. The sample shows approximately 90,000 clones, 85% to 95% of them seen only once. The sequencing here drew on unstimulated CD8+ T cells sorted from spleen or lymph node cells, taken before transplant. The receptors here all came from a human donor who was the organ donor for an intestinal transplant.

The V gene is TRBV4-1, the J gene TRBJ1-5; possibly TRBD1 for D (5 bases). Trimming left V 4 bases short and J 5 bases short, with 18 bases between. Germline V gene lookup returns CDR1 MGHRA and CDR2 YSYEKL. The CDR3 runs to 16 residues. The CDR3 DNA sequence: TGCGCCAGCAGCCTACCGGGGGGGGGTCGTCATCAGCCCCAGCATTTT. It yields the protein CASSLPGGGRHQPQHF.

V is TRBV7-8 and J is TRBJ2-2, with D possibly being TRBD1 (5 bases). Germline CDR1 SGHVS, CDR2 FQNEAQ. This CDR3 is built from 16 residues. V lost 1 base to trimming and J lost 4 bases, with 13 bases between them. The CDR3 loop reads CASSLDWGIPTGELFF. CDR3 bases: TGTGCCAGCAGCTTAGATTGGGGCATACCCACCGGGGAGCTGTTTTTT.

This chain links TRBV7-9 with TRBJ1-1; maybe TRBD1 (6 bases). The V end lost 7 bases, the J end lost 3 bases, and 9 bases lay between the germline ends. The germline V gene encodes CDR1 SEHNR and CDR2 FQNEAQ (reference sequence). This CDR3 is built from 12 residues. CDR3: CASKQGDTEAFF. The CDR3 DNA is TGTGCCAGCAAACAGGGTGACACTGAAGCTTTCTTT.

The chain has TRBV4-3 and TRBJ2-7; 10 positions match TRBD2. The CDR3 sequence is 15 residues long. V gave up 4 bases and J gave up 1 base; unmatched junction bases: 4. CDR1 is LGHNA and CDR2 is YSLEER in the germline V gene. The CDR3 region is CASSPLSGGSYEQYF. DNA for the CDR3: TGCGCCAGCAGCCCGCTTAGCGGGGGGTCCTACGAGCAGTACTTC.

The chain carries TRBV12-5 and TRBJ2-1, with D possibly being TRBD2 (5 bases). The V end was cut by 3 bases, the J end by 8 bases, with 17 bases between. Germline V gene data show CDR1 as LGHNT and CDR2 as FRNRAP. The CDR3 sequence is 15 residues long. CDR3 nucleotide sequence: TGTGCTAGTGGTTTTGCTAGCACGGTACAGCATGAGCAGTTCTTC. Amino acid sequence: CASGFASTVQHEQFF.

The genes are TRBV4-3 and TRBJ2-1, with TRBD2 as a possible D gene (6 bases). The CDR3 has 15 amino acids. The V end lost 0 bases, the J end lost 2 bases, and 8 bases lay between the germline ends. Germline V gene sequence: CDR1 LGHNA, CDR2 YSLEER. CDR3 bases: TGCGCCAGCAGCCAAGACGGCGGGACCTACAATGAGCAGTTCTTC. It is translated as CASSQDGGTYNEQFF.

The chain joins TRBV4-3 to TRBJ1-5; no reliable D call. This CDR3 spans 16 amino acids. Germline values: CDR1 LGHNA, CDR2 YSLEER. V dropped 0 bases and J dropped 2 bases, with 11 bases sitting between them. The CDR3: CASSQERFGGNQPQHF. The CDR3 DNA reads as TGCGCCAGCAGCCAAGAGAGGTTCGGGGGCAATCAGCCCCAGCATTTT.

This sequence joins TRBV4-3 and TRBJ1-6; 7 bases agree with TRBD1. V trimming: 0 bases; J trimming: 9 bases; junction bases outside the gene matches: 2. Germline V lookup: CDR1 LGHNA, CDR2 YSLEER. The CDR3 sequence is 14 residues long. The CDR3 spells CASSQDRGASPLHF. The CDR3 DNA reads TGCGCCAGCAGCCAAGACAGGGGGGCTTCACCCCTCCACTTT.

The chain combines TRBV28 with TRBJ2-3; 9 nucleotides agree with TRBD2. The V gene end was trimmed by 3 bases and the J gene end by 4 bases; junction bases not matched to a gene: 20. The CDR3 has 20 residues. Germline-derived CDR1 and CDR2 are MDHEN and SYDVKM. CDR3 in DNA: TGTGCCAGCAGTTTCTCCACTTACTTAGCGGGGGTTGAGCGATCAGATACGCAGTATTTT. Translated: CASSFSTYLAGVERSDTQYF. The full variable domain, rest sourced from reference TRBV28 and TRBJ2-3, is DVKVTQSSRYLVKRTGEKVFLECVQDMDHENMFWYRQDPGLGLRLIYFSYDVKMKEKGDIPEGYSVSREKKERFSLILESASTNQTSMYLCASSFSTYLAGVERSDTQYFGPGTRLTVL.

This clone has only a few counts. The rearrangement links TRBV2 to TRBJ2-7; perhaps TRBD2 as D (6 bases). This CDR3 region has 15 residues. Trimming pared 6 bases from V and 5 bases from J, leaving 20 bases between. Looked up from germline, CDR1 is SNHLY and CDR2 is FYNNEI. CDR3 DNA sequence: TGTGCCAGCAGCGGAGGGTCCCTCTTGCCTCACGAGCAGTACTTC. This translates into CASSGGSLLPHEQYF.

The CDR3 DNA follows: TGTGCCAGCACCTGGAGGGGTAGCTCCTACAATGAGCAGTTCTTC. Its protein product is CASTWRGSSYNEQFF. The chain joins TRBV28 to TRBJ2-1; possibly TRBD2 for D (6 bases). The CDR3 covers 15 residues. Germline V gene sequence: CDR1 MDHEN, CDR2 SYDVKM. V was clipped by 7 bases and J by 0 bases, with 13 bases between them. The variable domain in full, with the rest retrieved from reference TRBV28 and TRBJ2-1, is DVKVTQSSRYLVKRTGEKVFLECVQDMDHENMFWYRQDPGLGLRLIYFSYDVKMKEKGDIPEGYSVSREKKERFSLILESASTNQTSMYLCASTWRGSSYNEQFFGPGTRLTVL.

The chain joins TRBV5-5 to TRBJ2-6, with TRBD1 matching 9 bases. The CDR3 extends over 17 amino acids. The V and J ends lost 0 bases and 3 bases, in that order; junction bases with no gene match: 4. Germline V lookup: CDR1 SGHKS, CDR2 YYEKEE (reference sequence). CDR3 sequence reads: CASSLDRGLYGANVLTF. As DNA, the CDR3 is TGTGCCAGCAGCTTGGACAGGGGGCTATATGGGGCCAACGTCCTGACTTTC.

V gene TRBV6-6 combines with J gene TRBJ2-5; 8 bases are a match to TRBD2. Germline assignment: CDR1 MNHNY and CDR2 SVGAGI (reference sequence). J was trimmed by 3 bases and V by 0 bases; bases with no gene match: 0. The CDR3 consists of 14 residues. The CDR3 region is CASSYSAGEETQYF. CDR3 in DNA: TGTGCCAGCAGTTACTCAGCGGGGGAAGAGACCCAGTACTTC.

The chain carries TRBV6-1 and TRBJ1-2, with 8 bases matching TRBD1. CDR1 is MNHNS and CDR2 is SASEGT in the germline V gene. The CDR3 runs to 13 residues. V lost 9 bases to trimming and J lost 6 bases; unmatched junction nucleotides: 9. CDR3 amino acids: CARGSPGGHGYTF. In nucleotides, the CDR3 is TGTGCCAGGGGGTCACCAGGGGGCCATGGCTACACCTTC.

The chain carries TRBV10-1 and TRBJ2-1; TRBD2 agrees at 10 bases. CDR1 and CDR2 (germline): WNHNN, SYGVQD (reference sequence). V gave up 10 bases and J gave up 3 bases; unmatched junction bases: 9. The CDR3 contains 15 residues. The chain's CDR3 is CAIRKRGGFYNEQFF. The DNA for the CDR3 is TGCGCCATCAGAAAGCGGGGGGGCTTCTACAATGAGCAGTTCTTC.

A remark on this clone: One junction end disagrees with the germline gene, perhaps due to a read error. DNA for the CDR3: TGTGCCAGCAGCCAGGGACAGGAACCTAATTATGGCTACACCTTC. Its translation: CASSQGQEPNYGYTF. The gene calls are TRBV9 and TRBJ1-2, with 8 bases matching TRBD1. The CDR3 has 15 amino acids. Germline loops: CDR1 SGDLS, CDR2 YYNGEE.

This chain joins TRBV7-6 and TRBJ1-6, with unresolved D. Trimming removed 1 base from V and 0 bases from J, with 4 bases in between. Germline values: CDR1 SGHVS, CDR2 FNYEAQ. There are 15 residues in the CDR3. The CDR3 DNA sequence: TGTGCCAGCAGCTTAGGCAGCTCCTATAATTCACCCCTCCACTTT. It specifies CASSLGSSYNSPLHF.

The J gene is TRBJ1-1, the V gene TRBV30; TRBD1 agrees at 7 bases. Looked up from germline, CDR1 is GTSNPN and CDR2 is SVGIG (reference sequence). There are 13 residues in the CDR3. The ends lost 4 bases at V and 1 base at J; junction bases unmatched: 3. CDR3 in DNA: TGTGCCTGGAAAGGACAGGAGAACACTGAAGCTTTCTTT. This codes for CAWKGQENTEAFF.

This rearrangement joins TRBV4-2 to TRBJ2-3; D is possibly TRBD2 (5 bases). The CDR3 spans 14 residues. The V end lost 5 bases, the J end lost 4 bases, and 13 bases lay between the germline ends. The germline gives CDR1 LGHNA, CDR2 YNFKEQ. CDR3 region: CASSGRTRSDTQYF. The CDR3 DNA reads TGTGCCAGCAGCGGACGAACTAGATCAGATACGCAGTATTTT.

The chain carries TRBV19 and TRBJ1-5; 8 bases match TRBD1. This CDR3 has 16 amino acids. The V gene's germline CDR1 is LNHDA and CDR2 SQIVND (reference sequence). J lost 5 bases, V lost 7 bases, and 13 bases had no gene match. CDR3 bases: TGTGCCAGTACCTTTGGATCAGGGGGCCCCCATCAGCCCCAGCATTTT. Its protein is CASTFGSGGPHQPQHF. Full variable domain (outside the CDR3, taken from reference TRBV19 and TRBJ1-5): DGGITQSPKYLFRKEGQNVTLSCEQNLNHDAMYWYRQDPGQGLRLIYYSQIVNDFQKGDIAEGYSVSREKKESFPLTVTSAQKNPTAFYLCASTFGSGGPHQPQHFGDGTRLSIL.